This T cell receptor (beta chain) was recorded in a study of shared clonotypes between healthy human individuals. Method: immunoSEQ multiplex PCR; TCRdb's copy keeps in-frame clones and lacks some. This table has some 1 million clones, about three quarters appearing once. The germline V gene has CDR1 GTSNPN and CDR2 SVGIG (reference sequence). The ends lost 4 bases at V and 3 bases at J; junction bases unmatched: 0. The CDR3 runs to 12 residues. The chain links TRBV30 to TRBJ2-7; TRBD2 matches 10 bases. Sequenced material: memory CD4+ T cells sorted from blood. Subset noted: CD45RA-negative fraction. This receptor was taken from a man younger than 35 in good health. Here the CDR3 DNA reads TGTGCCTGGACTAGCGGGGGCTACGAGCAGTACTTC. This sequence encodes CAWTSGGYEQYF.